A single sample gave rise to the 20 T cell receptor beta chains below, sequenced in a study of PD-1 blockade in classical Hodgkin lymphoma. There was relapse after autologous stem cell transplantation in every patient, and there was variation in brentuximab vedotin exposure. By magnetic negative selection, CD4+ T cells were purified from thawed PBMCs. TCRdb's copy holds only in-frame clones and misses some; the assay was immunoSEQ multiplex PCR. The table lists about 35,000 clones, over 75% of them singletons, with about 0.23% in the top ten. This specimen consisted of CD4+ T cells from blood, obtained at baseline. The source of these receptors is a human donor with classical Hodgkin lymphoma.

The gene calls are TRBV5-5 and TRBJ1-1, with TRBD1 matching over 7 bases. The CDR3 has 15 residues. Germline V gene sequence: CDR1 SGHKS, CDR2 YYEKEE (reference sequence). With V trimmed by 4 bases and J by 4 bases, 10 bases remained unmatched. CDR3 sequence reads: CASSPLITGATEAFF. DNA for the CDR3: TGTGCCAGCAGCCCACTAATAACAGGGGCCACTGAAGCTTTCTTT.

The chain recombines TRBV25-1 with TRBJ1-4; TRBD1 is a possible D gene (5 bases). CDR1 and CDR2 (germline): MGHDK, SYGVNS. V lost 3 bases and J 2 bases, leaving 7 bases between the germline ends. CDR3 length equals 14 residues. The CDR3 sequence is CASSDRGTNEKLFF. CDR3 nucleotides: TGTGCCAGCAGTGATAGGGGCACTAATGAAAAACTGTTTTTT. Supplemented by reference TRBV25-1 and TRBJ1-4, the full variable domain reads EADIYQTPRYLVIGTGKKITLECSQTMGHDKMYWYQQDPGMELHLIHYSYGVNSTEKGDLSSESTVSRIRTEHFPLTLESARPSHTSQYLCASSDRGTNEKLFFGSGTQLSVL.

The rearrangement links TRBV29-1 to TRBJ1-5; D unresolved. Germline CDR1 SQVTM, CDR2 ANQGSEA. The CDR3 totals 12 residues. V was cut by 4 bases and J by 4 bases, with 8 bases left in between. CDR3 sequence: CSVANLNQPQHF. The CDR3 nucleotides are TGCAGCGTTGCAAATCTAAATCAGCCCCAGCATTTT.

CDR3 amino acids: CAISLAGGNNEQFF. In nucleotides, the CDR3 is TGTGCCATCAGTCTAGCGGGGGGGAACAATGAGCAGTTCTTC. The J gene is TRBJ2-1, the V gene TRBV10-3, with 12 bases matching TRBD2. CDR1 and CDR2 from the germline V gene are ENHRY and SYGVKD. CDR3 length: 14 amino acids. The V segment lost 5 bases and the J segment 5 bases; nucleotides outside the gene matches: 1.

The rearrangement uses TRBV19 and TRBJ1-1; D unresolved. CDR3 size: 14 residues. The ends were cut back, 5 bases at V and 10 bases at J, with 20 bases in the middle. CDR1 is LNHDA and CDR2 is SQIVND in the germline V gene (reference sequence). The CDR3 DNA is TGTGCCAGTAGTTTTATGGACCGCCAAATTGGAGCTTTCTTT. Encoded protein: CASSFMDRQIGAFF. Using reference TRBV19 and TRBJ1-1 for the parts outside the CDR3, the full variable domain is DGGITQSPKYLFRKEGQNVTLSCEQNLNHDAMYWYRQDPGQGLRLIYYSQIVNDFQKGDIAEGYSVSREKKESFPLTVTSAQKNPTAFYLCASSFMDRQIGAFFGQGTRLTVV.

In DNA, the CDR3 is TGTGCCAGCAGCTTAGGGCGCACAGATACGCAGTATTTT. Its translation is CASSLGRTDTQYF. V usage is TRBV7-2 and J usage is TRBJ2-3; D not certain. Germline lookup yields CDR1 SGHTA and CDR2 FQGNSA. The CDR3 contains 13 residues. V lost 1 base, J lost 1 base, and 3 bases lay in between. The entire variable domain, with the rest obtained from reference TRBV7-2 and TRBJ2-3, is as follows: GAGVSQSPSNKVTEKGKDVELRCDPISGHTALYWYRQSLGQGLEFLIYFQGNSAPDKSGLPSDRFSAERTGGSVSTLTIQRTQQEDSAVYLCASSLGRTDTQYFGPGTRLTVL.

V gene TRBV5-6 combines with J gene TRBJ2-3, with TRBD2 matching over 9 bases. V lost 2 bases, J lost 0 bases, and 1 base stayed unmatched. CDR3 length: 15 residues. Germline V gene sequence: CDR1 SGHDT, CDR2 YYEEEE. The CDR3 nucleotides are TGTGCCAGCAGCTTACTAGCGGGTAGCACAGATACGCAGTATTTT. As protein: CASSLLAGSTDTQYF.

The V and J genes are TRBV23-1 and TRBJ2-2; weak D call: TRBD2 (5 bases). TRBV23-1 is assigned to the ORF class and has an uncertain function. Trimming pared 3 bases from V and 7 bases from J, leaving 18 bases between. This CDR3 spans 16 amino acids. In nucleotides, the CDR3 is TGCGCCAGCAGTCAGACCCCAACTAGTAGTGGCGGGGAGCTGTTTTTT. As protein: CASSQTPTSSGGELFF.

The chain combines TRBV30 with TRBJ1-2, with D unclear. Germline V CDR1 and CDR2: GTSNPN, SVGIG (reference sequence). The CDR3 extends over 11 amino acids. Trimming took off 3 bases at V and 5 bases at J, with 7 bases between the two ends. The CDR3 protein is CAWRGRYGYTF. CDR3 DNA sequence: TGTGCCTGGAGAGGGCGGTATGGCTACACCTTC.

The rearrangement uses TRBV7-6 and TRBJ2-7; 7 bases fit TRBD1. CDR3 size: 15 residues. Germline V gene data show CDR1 as SGHVS and CDR2 as FNYEAQ. The J segment lost 3 bases and the V segment lost 2 bases, leaving 7 bases of the junction unmatched. The CDR3 here is CASSLIGDSHYEQYF. For the CDR3, the DNA is TGTGCCAGCAGCTTAATAGGGGACAGCCACTACGAGCAGTACTTC.

The chain is built from TRBV6-1 and TRBJ2-4; no definite D call. The CDR3 has 17 amino acids. V lost 3 bases and J lost 0, with 15 bases in between. Per the germline V gene, CDR1 is MNHNS and CDR2 is SASEGT. The CDR3 DNA follows: TGTGCCAGCAGTGACCCATCTGGGCGACTAGCCAAAAACATTCAGTACTTC. Its protein is CASSDPSGRLAKNIQYF.

CDR3 protein: CASSFVEAETQYF. In DNA form, the CDR3 reads TGTGCCAGCAGCTTCGTAGAGGCGGAGACCCAGTACTTC. This chain joins TRBV7-2 and TRBJ2-5, with D unclear. This CDR3 has 13 amino acids. Trimming cost V 3 bases and J 5 bases, with 10 bases left between them. The germline V gene encodes CDR1 SGHTA and CDR2 FQGNSA.

This chain joins TRBV27 and TRBJ2-3; TRBD2 might be the D (6 bases). The CDR3 covers 14 residues. Germline V CDR1 and CDR2: MNHEY, SMNVEV (reference sequence). V lost 4 bases, J lost 4 bases, and 12 bases lay in between. The CDR3 loop is CASSSVGRPDTQYF. The CDR3 DNA is TGTGCCAGCAGTTCGGTAGGGAGGCCAGATACGCAGTATTTT.

CDR3 nucleotides: TGTGCCAGCAGCTCAAGACAGGGGAGCGGCTACACCTTC. It codes for CASSSRQGSGYTF. The V call is TRBV7-9, the J call TRBJ1-2; 8 nucleotides align to TRBD1. J was trimmed by 8 bases and V by 4 bases; bases with no gene match: 6. Germline-derived CDR1 and CDR2 are SEHNR and FQNEAQ (reference sequence). CDR3 size: 13 residues.

This chain links TRBV4-2 with TRBJ2-7; either TRBD1 or TRBD2 may supply D (5 bases each). CDR1 and CDR2 from the germline V gene are LGHNA and YNFKEQ. The CDR3 spans 18 residues. Trimming pared 1 base from V and 5 bases from J, leaving 24 bases between. The CDR3 sequence: CASSQGGVGSRTRDEQYF. As DNA, the CDR3 is TGTGCCAGCAGCCAAGGAGGGGTGGGGAGCCGCACTCGGGACGAGCAGTACTTC.

The chain links TRBV19 to TRBJ1-3, with 11 positions matching TRBD1. The CDR3 runs to 16 residues. Per germline, CDR1 LNHDA and CDR2 SQIVND (reference sequence). Losses at the gene ends were 4 bases for V and 4 bases for J; bases not matched to a gene: 6. In nucleotides, the CDR3 is TGTGCCAGTAGTACTCGGACAGGGGGCGTCGGAAACACCATATATTTT. Translation: CASSTRTGGVGNTIYF.

The gene calls are TRBV5-1 and TRBJ2-1, with D maybe TRBD2 (5 bases). Germline V gives CDR1 SGHRS, CDR2 YFSETQ. The germline V and J ends were trimmed by 0 bases and 8 bases, with 9 bases remaining between them. The CDR3 is 13 residues long. CDR3 residues: CASSLEPRDEQFF. Written as DNA, the CDR3 is TGCGCCAGCAGCTTGGAACCGCGGGATGAGCAGTTCTTC.

The V and J genes are TRBV9 and TRBJ2-3, with 7 nucleotides matching TRBD1. The CDR3 length is 14 residues. V gave up 1 base and J gave up 2 bases; unmatched junction bases: 1. CDR1 is SGDLS, CDR2 YYNGEE, per germline. CDR3 residues: CASSVRGPTDTQYF. CDR3 coding DNA: TGTGCCAGCAGCGTAAGGGGGCCCACAGATACGCAGTATTTT.

This clone turned up a few times. The chain has TRBV21-1 and TRBJ2-2; TRBD2 reflects the table's D call only, with no check against the DNA. TRBV21-1 is noted as a pseudogene. The CDR3 loop spans 16 amino acids. The CDR3 coding sequence is TGTGCCAGCAGCCAAGGGTGCGGGAGGGTCACCGGGGAGCTGTTTTTT. It yields the protein CASSQGCGRVTGELFF.

This clone was found a few times. The chain couples TRBV2 to TRBJ2-2; D is tentatively TRBD1 or TRBD2 (5 bases each). Trimming left V 7 bases short and J 7 bases short, with 13 bases between. The CDR3 is 13 amino acids. Germline lookup yields CDR1 SNHLY and CDR2 FYNNEI. The CDR3 DNA follows: TGTGCCAGCACTATCTTGGGGGACGGGGAGCTGTTTTTT. Protein product: CASTILGDGELFF.